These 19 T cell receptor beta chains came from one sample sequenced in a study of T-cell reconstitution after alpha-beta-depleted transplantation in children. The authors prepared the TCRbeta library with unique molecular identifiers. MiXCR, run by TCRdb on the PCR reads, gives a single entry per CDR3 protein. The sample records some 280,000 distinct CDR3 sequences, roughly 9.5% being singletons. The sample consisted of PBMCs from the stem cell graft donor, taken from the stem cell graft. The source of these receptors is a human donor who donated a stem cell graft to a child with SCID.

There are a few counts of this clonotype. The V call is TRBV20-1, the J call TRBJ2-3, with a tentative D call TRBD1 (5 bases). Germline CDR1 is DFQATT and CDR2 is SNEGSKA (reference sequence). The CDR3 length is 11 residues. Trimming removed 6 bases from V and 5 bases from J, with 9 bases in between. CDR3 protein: CSAGAGDTQYF. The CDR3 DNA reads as TGCAGTGCAGGGGCTGGAGATACGCAGTATTTT.

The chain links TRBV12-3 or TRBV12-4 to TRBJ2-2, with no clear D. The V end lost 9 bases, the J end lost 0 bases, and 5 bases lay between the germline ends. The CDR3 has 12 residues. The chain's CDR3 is CASEANTGELFF. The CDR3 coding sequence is TGTGCCAGTGAGGCGAACACCGGGGAGCTGTTTTTT.

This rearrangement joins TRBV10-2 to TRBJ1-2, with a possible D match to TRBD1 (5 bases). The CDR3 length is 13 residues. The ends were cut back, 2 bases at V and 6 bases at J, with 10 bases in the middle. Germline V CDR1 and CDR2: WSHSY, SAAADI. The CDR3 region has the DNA TGCGCCAGCAGTGAGGCCGGGGCTGATGGCTACACCTTC. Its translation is CASSEAGADGYTF.

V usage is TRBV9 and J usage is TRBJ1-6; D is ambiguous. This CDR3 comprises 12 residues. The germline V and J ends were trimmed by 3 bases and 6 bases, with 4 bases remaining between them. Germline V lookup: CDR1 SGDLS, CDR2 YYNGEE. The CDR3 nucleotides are TGTGCCAGCAGCGCCAGTAATTCACCCCTCCACTTT. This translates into CASSASNSPLHF.

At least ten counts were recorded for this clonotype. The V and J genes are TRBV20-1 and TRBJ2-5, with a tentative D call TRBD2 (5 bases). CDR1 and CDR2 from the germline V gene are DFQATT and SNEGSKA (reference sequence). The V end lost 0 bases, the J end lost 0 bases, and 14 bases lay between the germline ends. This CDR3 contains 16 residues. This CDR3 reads CSARDRGRSDQETQYF. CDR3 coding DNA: TGCAGTGCTAGAGATCGGGGTCGGAGTGACCAAGAGACCCAGTACTTC.

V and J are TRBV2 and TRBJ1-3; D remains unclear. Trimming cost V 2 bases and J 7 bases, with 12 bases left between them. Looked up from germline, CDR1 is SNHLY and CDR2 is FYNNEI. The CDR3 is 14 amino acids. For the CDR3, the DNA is TGTGCCAGCAGTGAAATCCCGGTTGGGAACACCATATATTTT. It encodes CASSEIPVGNTIYF.

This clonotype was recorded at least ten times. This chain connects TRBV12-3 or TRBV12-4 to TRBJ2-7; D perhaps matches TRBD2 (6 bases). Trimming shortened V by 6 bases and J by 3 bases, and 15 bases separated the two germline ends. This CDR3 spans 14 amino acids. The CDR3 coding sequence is TGTGCCAGCAGCCTGGGTGGCGGGGACTACGAGCAGTACTTC. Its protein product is CASSLGGGDYEQYF.

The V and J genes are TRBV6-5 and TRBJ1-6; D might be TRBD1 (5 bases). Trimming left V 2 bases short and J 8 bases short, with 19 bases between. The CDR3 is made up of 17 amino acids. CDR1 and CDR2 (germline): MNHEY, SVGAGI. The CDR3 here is CASSYVGPSDLDSPLHF. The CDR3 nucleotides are TGTGCCAGCAGTTACGTGGGACCTAGTGACCTAGATTCACCCCTCCACTTT.

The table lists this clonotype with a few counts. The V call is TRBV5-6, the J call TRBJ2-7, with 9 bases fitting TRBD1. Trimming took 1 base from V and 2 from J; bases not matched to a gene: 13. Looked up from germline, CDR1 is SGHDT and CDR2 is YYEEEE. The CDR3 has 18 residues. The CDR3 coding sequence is TGTGCCAGCAGCTTGCGGGACAGGGTATTTCGGGCAACCTACGAGCAGTACTTC. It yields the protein CASSLRDRVFRATYEQYF.

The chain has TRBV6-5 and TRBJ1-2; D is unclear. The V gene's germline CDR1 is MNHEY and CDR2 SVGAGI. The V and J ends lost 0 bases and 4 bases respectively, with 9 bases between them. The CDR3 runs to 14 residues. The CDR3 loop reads CASSYSGRSYGYTF. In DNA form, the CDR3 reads TGTGCCAGCAGTTACTCTGGACGAAGCTATGGCTACACCTTC.

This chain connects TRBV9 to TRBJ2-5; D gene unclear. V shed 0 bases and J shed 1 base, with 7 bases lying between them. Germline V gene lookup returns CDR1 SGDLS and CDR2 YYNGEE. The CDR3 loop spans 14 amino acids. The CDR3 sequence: CASSVGYAQETQYF. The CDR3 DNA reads TGTGCCAGCAGCGTAGGCTACGCCCAAGAGACCCAGTACTTC.

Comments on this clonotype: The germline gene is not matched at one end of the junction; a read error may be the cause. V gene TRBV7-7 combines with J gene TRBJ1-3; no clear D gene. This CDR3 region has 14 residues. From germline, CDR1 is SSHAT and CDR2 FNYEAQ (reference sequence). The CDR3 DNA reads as TGTGCTAGCAGCCCTGACTCAGGTGGAAACACCATATATTTT. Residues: CASSPDSGGNTIYF.

DNA for the CDR3: TGTGCCAGCAGGGGTATGACAGGGAATAAACCCTACGAGCAGTACTTC. Encoded protein: CASRGMTGNKPYEQYF. The chain uses TRBV2 and TRBJ2-7; TRBD1 agrees at 7 bases. Losses at the gene ends were 6 bases for V and 2 bases for J; bases not matched to a gene: 13. From germline, CDR1 is SNHLY and CDR2 FYNNEI. The CDR3 sequence is 16 residues long.

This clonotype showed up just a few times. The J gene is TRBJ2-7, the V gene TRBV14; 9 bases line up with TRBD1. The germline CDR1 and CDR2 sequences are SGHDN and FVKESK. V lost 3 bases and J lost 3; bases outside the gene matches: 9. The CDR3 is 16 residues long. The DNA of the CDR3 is TGTGCCAGCAGCCAGGCGCCGGGACAGGGCGACTACGAGCAGTACTTC. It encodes CASSQAPGQGDYEQYF.

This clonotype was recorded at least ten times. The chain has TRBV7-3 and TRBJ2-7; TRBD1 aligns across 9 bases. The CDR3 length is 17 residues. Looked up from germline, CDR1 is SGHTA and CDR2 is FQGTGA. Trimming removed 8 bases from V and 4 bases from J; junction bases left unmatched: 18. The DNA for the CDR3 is TGTGCCAGCTCTTTGAGCTGGGGTGGGACAGGGCGGTACGAGCAGTACTTC. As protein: CASSLSWGGTGRYEQYF.

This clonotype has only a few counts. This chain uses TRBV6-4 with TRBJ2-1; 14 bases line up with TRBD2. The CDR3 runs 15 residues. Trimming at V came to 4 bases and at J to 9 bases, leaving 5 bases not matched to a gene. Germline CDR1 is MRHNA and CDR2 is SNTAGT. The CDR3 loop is CASSGLAGGPGEQFF. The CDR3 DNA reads TGTGCCAGCAGTGGACTAGCGGGGGGGCCTGGTGAGCAGTTCTTC.

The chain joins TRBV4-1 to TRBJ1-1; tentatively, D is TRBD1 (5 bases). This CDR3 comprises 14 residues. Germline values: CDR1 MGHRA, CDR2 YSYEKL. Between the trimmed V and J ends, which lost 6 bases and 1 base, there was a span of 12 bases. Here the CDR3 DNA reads TGCGCCAGCAGGGGGACGCTAAGGAACACTGAAGCTTTCTTT. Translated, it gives CASRGTLRNTEAFF.

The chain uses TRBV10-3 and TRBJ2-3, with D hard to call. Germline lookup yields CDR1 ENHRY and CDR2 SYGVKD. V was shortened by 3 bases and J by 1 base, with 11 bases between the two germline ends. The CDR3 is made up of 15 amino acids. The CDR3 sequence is CAISDSAPRTDTQYF. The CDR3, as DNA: TGTGCCATCAGTGATTCCGCACCACGCACAGATACGCAGTATTTT.

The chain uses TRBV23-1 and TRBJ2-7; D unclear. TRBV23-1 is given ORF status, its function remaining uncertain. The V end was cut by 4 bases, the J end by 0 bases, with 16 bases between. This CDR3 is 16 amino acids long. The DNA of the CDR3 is TGCGCCAGCAGTCCAGGCCCGATCTTCCCCTCCTACGAGCAGTACTTC. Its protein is CASSPGPIFPSYEQYF.